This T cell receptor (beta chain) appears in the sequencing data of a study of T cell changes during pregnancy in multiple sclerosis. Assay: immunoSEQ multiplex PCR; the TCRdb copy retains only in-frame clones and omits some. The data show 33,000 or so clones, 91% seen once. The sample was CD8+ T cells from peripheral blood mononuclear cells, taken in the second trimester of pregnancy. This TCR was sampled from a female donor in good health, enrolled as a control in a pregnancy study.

The CDR3 spells CAWSTGSQGTTPYEQYF. Written as DNA, the CDR3 is TGTGCCTGGAGTACCGGGTCACAGGGCACTACCCCCTACGAGCAGTACTTC. This rearrangement joins TRBV30 to TRBJ2-7; D is perhaps TRBD1 (6 bases). Germline V CDR1 and CDR2: GTSNPN, SVGIG (reference sequence). Trimming shortened V by 2 bases and J by 2 bases, and 22 bases separated the two germline ends. CDR3 length: 17 residues.